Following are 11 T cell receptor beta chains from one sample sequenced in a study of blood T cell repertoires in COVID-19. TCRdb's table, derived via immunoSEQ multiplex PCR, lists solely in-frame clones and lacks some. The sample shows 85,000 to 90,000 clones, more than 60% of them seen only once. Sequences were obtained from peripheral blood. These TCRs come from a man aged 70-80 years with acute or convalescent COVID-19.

The CDR3 here is CASSFSGTSGGETQYF. In nucleotides, the CDR3 is TGCGCCAGCAGCTTTTCCGGGACTAGCGGGGGTGAGACCCAGTACTTC. The rearrangement links TRBV5-1 to TRBJ2-5, with 14 bases fitting TRBD2. Germline loops: CDR1 SGHRS, CDR2 YFSETQ. Trimming removed 2 bases from V and 5 bases from J; junction bases left unmatched: 5. This CDR3 is 16 amino acids long.

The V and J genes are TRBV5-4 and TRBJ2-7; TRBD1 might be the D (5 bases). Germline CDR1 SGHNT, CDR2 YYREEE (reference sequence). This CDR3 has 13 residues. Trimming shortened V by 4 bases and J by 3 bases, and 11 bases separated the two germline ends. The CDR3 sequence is CASSPGLNYEQYF. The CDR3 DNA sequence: TGTGCCAGCAGCCCAGGGTTAAACTACGAGCAGTACTTC.

The CDR3 DNA reads as TGTGCCAGCAGTTGGACTGAATCGCCCCAGCATTTT. Its protein is CASSWTESPQHF. The V gene is TRBV6-6, the J gene TRBJ1-5; D remains ambiguous. V lost 4 bases to trimming and J lost 9 bases, with 10 bases between them. Germline CDR1 reads MNHNY; CDR2 reads SVGAGI (reference sequence). The CDR3 extends over 12 amino acids.

The CDR3 reads CASSQAQTSTDTQYF. The DNA of the CDR3 is TGTGCCAGCAGCCAAGCTCAGACTAGCACAGATACGCAGTATTTT. V is TRBV3-1 (or the pseudogene TRBV3-2) and J is TRBJ2-3, with D hard to call. Trimming removed 1 base from V and 0 bases from J, with 8 bases in between. The CDR3 loop spans 15 amino acids. Looked up from germline, CDR1 is LGHDT and CDR2 is YNNKEL (reference sequence).

The CDR3 loop reads CASSRDRATEAFF. The CDR3 coding sequence is TGTGCCAGCAGCCGGGACAGGGCCACTGAAGCTTTCTTT. The rearrangement uses TRBV5-6 and TRBJ1-1; the match to TRBD1 covers 9 bases. The trim removed 4 bases at V and 4 bases at J, leaving 2 bases unmatched. CDR1 is SGHDT, CDR2 YYEEEE, per germline. This CDR3 comprises 13 residues.

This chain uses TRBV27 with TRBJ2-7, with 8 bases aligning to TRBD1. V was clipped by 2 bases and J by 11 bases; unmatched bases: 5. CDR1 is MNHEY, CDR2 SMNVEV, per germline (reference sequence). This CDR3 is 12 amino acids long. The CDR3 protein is CASSLRTGLEYF. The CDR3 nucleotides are TGTGCCAGCAGTTTAAGGACAGGGCTGGAGTACTTC.

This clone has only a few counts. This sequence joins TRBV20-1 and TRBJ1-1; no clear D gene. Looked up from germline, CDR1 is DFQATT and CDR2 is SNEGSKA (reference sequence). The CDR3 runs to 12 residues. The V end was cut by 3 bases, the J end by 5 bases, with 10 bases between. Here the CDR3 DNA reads TGCAGTGCTAGTATTGGGAGGACTGAAGCTTTCTTT. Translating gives CSASIGRTEAFF.

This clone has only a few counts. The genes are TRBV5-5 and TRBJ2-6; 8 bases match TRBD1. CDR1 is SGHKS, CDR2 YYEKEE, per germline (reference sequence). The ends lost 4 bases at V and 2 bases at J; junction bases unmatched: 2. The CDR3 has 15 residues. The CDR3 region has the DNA TGTGCCAGCAGCACGGACAGGGCTGGGGCCAACGTCCTGACTTTC. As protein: CASSTDRAGANVLTF.

The chain's CDR3 is CASSEGGGAYEQYV. CDR3 nucleotides: TGTGCCAGCAGTGAAGGCGGGGGGGCCTACGAGCAGTACGTC. This chain joins TRBV2 and TRBJ2-7; 9 bases fit TRBD2. V trimming: 1 base; J trimming: 2 bases; junction bases outside the gene matches: 0. CDR1 SNHLY and CDR2 FYNNEI come from the germline V gene. This CDR3 region has 14 residues.

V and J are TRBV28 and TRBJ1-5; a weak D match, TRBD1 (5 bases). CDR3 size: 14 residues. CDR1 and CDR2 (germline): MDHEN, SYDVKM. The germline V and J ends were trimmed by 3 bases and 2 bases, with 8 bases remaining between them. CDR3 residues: CASSLGGGNQPQHF. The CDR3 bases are TGTGCCAGCAGTTTGGGGGGGGGCAATCAGCCCCAGCATTTT.

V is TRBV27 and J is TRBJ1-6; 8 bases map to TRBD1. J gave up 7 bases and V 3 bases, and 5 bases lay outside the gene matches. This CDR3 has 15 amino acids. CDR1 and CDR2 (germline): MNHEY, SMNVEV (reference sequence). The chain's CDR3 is CASSFRGLKNSPLHF. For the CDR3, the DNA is TGTGCCAGCAGTTTCAGGGGGCTGAAGAATTCACCCCTCCACTTT.